This T cell receptor beta chain derives from a study of cytomegalovirus exposure and HLA in healthy donors. The wider study: Among the roughly 400 genotyped donors, around 81% were placed in the Caucasian-associated ancestry cluster. Notes on the study in general: What was likely a sequencing artifact was a cluster of highly shared sequence variants. A few CMV-associated chains were confirmed in vitro to be specific for CMV antigens.

Comments on this clone: Its antigen is still unknown.

Trimming removed 5 bases at V and 5 bases at J, with 12 bases between. The CDR3 length is 13 residues. Germline-derived CDR1 and CDR2 are LNHDA and SQIVND (reference sequence). The primer mix had 60 Vbeta and 13 Jbeta primers. The assay was immunoSEQ multiplex PCR, and TCRdb's table has in-frame clones only and misses some. This sample carries 130,000 or so clones, roughly 73% of them seen once, and the ten largest clones take 3% to 3.5%. This TCR was recovered from a man aged 40-50 years in good health and CMV-seronegative. This sequence joins TRBV19 and TRBJ2-5, with D possibly TRBD1 on 5 matching bases. The sequenced sample consisted of PBMCs. The CDR3 sequence: CASSWGFEETQYF. The CDR3 DNA sequence: TGTGCCAGTAGTTGGGGCTTCGAGGAGACCCAGTACTTC.